The clone carrying this T cell receptor (beta chain) was observed at least ten times. Its antigen is unknown. This sample was taken from a study of CD8 T cells in ankylosing spondylitis. General observations from the study: The authors reported significant enrichment of disease-linked clones in matched ankylosing spondylitis synovial fluid. Apparently characteristic of ankylosing spondylitis blood was a TCR beta motif (eight highly homologous variants). Peripheral blood samples showed relatively rare disease-linked clones, and these clones were CD8+.

CDR1 SGHVS and CDR2 FQNEAQ come from the germline V gene. There are 17 residues in the CDR3. Germline trimming cut 4 bases from V and 2 bases from J; bases unmatched to any gene: 11. One entry per CDR3 protein, called by TCRdb with MiXCR from the 5' RACE reads. The sample shows under 250,000 distinct CDR3 sequences, roughly a third of them seen only once. The rearrangement links TRBV7-8 to TRBJ2-3; TRBD1 agrees at 8 bases. The sequenced material came from blood, either unsorted or a sorted T cell fraction (not recorded which). The clonotype originates from a male donor with ankylosing spondylitis or in good health (not recorded which). CDR3 protein: CASSSGTGRVSTDTQYF. CDR3 nucleotides: TGTGCCAGCAGCTCCGGGACAGGCAGAGTGTCCACAGATACGCAGTATTTT. Drawing the rest from reference TRBV7-8 and TRBJ2-3, the complete variable domain is GAGVSQSPRYKVAKRGQDVALRCDPISGHVSLFWYQQALGQGPEFLTYFQNEAQLDKSGLPSDRFFAERPEGSVSTLKIQRTQQEDSAVYLCASSSGTGRVSTDTQYFGPGTRLTVL.